This record looks at one TCR beta chain sequence and its context. The sample belongs to a study of shared T cell receptors in the human thymus. CDR1 is LNHNV, CDR2 YYDKDF, per germline (reference sequence). J was trimmed by 1 base and V by 4 bases; bases with no gene match: 12. The CDR3 is made up of 19 amino acids. The repertoire was sequenced with immunoSEQ multiplex PCR; TCRdb's copy has only in-frame clones and lacks some. The sample lists hundreds of thousands of clones; 70% to 80% were seen once. These same data were also listed under a study on human thymus T cells. That study adds: Resections removed during corrective heart surgery provided the thymus tissue used. There appeared to be biased usage of V and J genes in thymic and blood repertoires.

The rearrangement links TRBV15 to TRBJ2-3, with 12 bases lining up with TRBD2. The sequenced material came from thymocytes. This receptor was taken from a boy under two years old with a congenital heart defect. In DNA form, the CDR3 reads TGTGCCACCAGCATCGGGACTAGCGGGCTTCCGGGGGGCACAGATACGCAGTATTTT. Its protein product is CATSIGTSGLPGGTDTQYF.